A single sample is the source of the 25 T cell receptor beta chains below, sequenced in a study of beta chain features in type 1 diabetes. Reverse transcription of all isolated RNA meant that expressed TCRB transcripts were sequenced. Sequencing was performed with immunoSEQ multiplex PCR; in TCRdb, only in-frame clones are kept and a portion is missing. The sample comprises some 370,000 clones, around 10% of which are singletons, and over 0.45% rests with the top ten. No antigens are known for them. General study points: TCRB CDR3 length was moderately but significantly reduced in all four CD4+ subsets of Type 1 diabetes patients.

Sequencing used central memory CD4+ T cells from blood. These receptors were collected from a man aged 25-45 years with type 1 diabetes.

This clone has ten or more counts. The chain has TRBV19 and TRBJ1-2; possibly TRBD1 for D (5 bases). This CDR3 has 16 amino acids. V lost 0 bases and J 6 bases, leaving 17 bases between the germline ends. Germline CDR1 and CDR2: LNHDA and SQIVND (reference sequence). The CDR3 is CASSIDHGRGTDGYTF. Here the CDR3 DNA reads TGTGCCAGTAGTATAGATCATGGAAGAGGGACGGATGGCTACACCTTC.

About this clone: Sequence at one end of the junction differs from germline and may be a read error. The chain joins TRBV10-3 to TRBJ2-5, with D unresolved. The length of the CDR3 is 13 residues. The germline V gene has CDR1 ENHRY and CDR2 SYGVKD. The CDR3 region has the DNA TGTGCCAGCAGTAAGGTCGAAGGAGAGACCCAGTACTTC. It is translated as CASSKVEGETQYF.

Note on this clone: Other DNA sequences from this sample encode an identical CDR3 as well. This rearrangement joins TRBV7-9 to TRBJ2-5; possible D gene TRBD2, 6 bases. The germline CDR1 and CDR2 sequences are SEHNR and FQNEAQ (reference sequence). The CDR3 is made up of 14 amino acids. Trimming left V 1 base short and J 5 bases short, with 11 bases between. Here the CDR3 reads CASSLGGGVETQYF. CDR3 in DNA: TGTGCCAGCAGCTTAGGTGGCGGGGTGGAGACCCAGTACTTC. Full variable domain (missing parts from reference TRBV7-9 and TRBJ2-5): DTGVSQNPRHKITKRGQNVTFRCDPISEHNRLYWYRQTLGQGPEFLTYFQNEAQLEKSRLLSDRFSAERPKGSFSTLEIQRTEQGDSAMYLCASSLGGGVETQYFGPGTRLLVL.

This clone occurred a few times. The chain joins TRBV7-2 to TRBJ1-1; TRBD1 agrees at 8 bases. V trimming: 5 bases; J trimming: 3 bases; junction bases outside the gene matches: 8. This CDR3 has 15 amino acids. Per the germline V gene, CDR1 is SGHTA and CDR2 is FQGNSA. This CDR3 is CASSAAGGLDTEAFF. CDR3 DNA: TGTGCCAGCAGCGCCGCAGGGGGCTTGGACACTGAAGCTTTCTTT.

The chain carries TRBV6-1 and TRBJ2-7, with a possible D match to TRBD2 (5 bases). CDR3 length: 12 residues. Germline lookup yields CDR1 MNHNS and CDR2 SASEGT. V lost 6 bases and J lost 0, with 6 bases in between. This CDR3 is CASSGLSYEQYF. The CDR3 DNA follows: TGTGCCAGCAGCGGACTCTCCTACGAGCAGTACTTC.

This clone appeared many times. The chain uses TRBV7-9 and TRBJ2-2; the D is unclear. The germline V gene has CDR1 SEHNR and CDR2 FQNEAQ (reference sequence). V was cut by 5 bases and J by 6 bases, with 10 bases left in between. CDR3 length equals 13 residues. The DNA for the CDR3 is TGTGCCAGCAGCCCCCTTGGGGCCGGGGAGCTGTTTTTT. Protein: CASSPLGAGELFF.

This clone was seen a few times. The chain uses TRBV5-4 and TRBJ2-5, with D unclear. Trimming took off 1 base at V and 0 bases at J, with 10 bases between the two ends. The CDR3 is made up of 15 amino acids. The germline gives CDR1 SGHNT, CDR2 YYREEE (reference sequence). The CDR3 nucleotides are TGTGCCAGCAGCTTGTCGCCAGGACACCAAGAGACCCAGTACTTC. This sequence encodes CASSLSPGHQETQYF.

In its sample, this clone was seen a few times. J is TRBJ2-1 and V is TRBV5-4; 9 bases are a match to TRBD1. The V and J ends lost 5 bases and 13 bases, in that order; junction bases with no gene match: 13. The CDR3 runs 14 residues. In germline, CDR1 is SGHNT, CDR2 YYREEE (reference sequence). The CDR3 nucleotides are TGTGCCAGCAGTGAGGGACAGGGCTCTCTTCAACAGTTCTTC. Its protein product is CASSEGQGSLQQFF.

Ten or more counts support this clone. The CDR3 reads CASSGEAGSEAFF. The CDR3 DNA reads TGTGCCAGCAGTGGAGAGGCGGGGTCTGAAGCTTTCTTT. V gene TRBV2 combines with J gene TRBJ1-1; D ambiguous. V lost 4 bases and J 6 bases, leaving 12 bases between the germline ends. In germline, CDR1 is SNHLY, CDR2 FYNNEI. The CDR3 runs to 13 residues. The full variable domain, completed using reference TRBV2 and TRBJ1-1, is EPEVTQTPSHQVTQMGQEVILRCVPISNHLYFYWYRQILGQKVEFLVSFYNNEISEKSEIFDDQFSVERPDGSNFTLKIRSTKLEDSAMYFCASSGEAGSEAFFGQGTRLTVV.

The chain is built from TRBV18 and TRBJ1-1, with TRBD1 matching 9 bases. The CDR3 consists of 14 residues. The V gene's germline CDR1 is KGHSH and CDR2 LQKENI. Losses at the gene ends were 2 bases for V and 7 bases for J; bases not matched to a gene: 5. CDR3 coding DNA: TGTGCCAGCTCACCAGCCGGGACAGGGATTGAAGCTTTCTTT. Its protein product is CASSPAGTGIEAFF.

This clone has more than one count but fewer than ten. V is TRBV27 and J is TRBJ1-1; 8 nucleotides agree with TRBD1. The J segment lost 1 base and the V segment lost 5 bases, leaving 3 bases of the junction unmatched. Germline CDR1 is MNHEY and CDR2 is SMNVEV (reference sequence). This CDR3 is 14 amino acids long. CDR3 protein: CASSRTGGNTEAFF. CDR3 coding DNA: TGTGCCAGCAGTCGTACAGGGGGGAACACTGAAGCTTTCTTT.

V and J are TRBV5-8 and TRBJ2-6; D is ambiguous. Trimming removed 2 bases from V and 0 bases from J, with 6 bases in between. Germline values: CDR1 SGHTS, CDR2 YDEGEE. The CDR3 totals 15 residues. CDR3 nucleotide sequence: TGTGCCAGCAGCTTTAGGGACTCTGGGGCCAACGTCCTGACTTTC. Translation: CASSFRDSGANVLTF.

As regards this clone: Other DNA sequences in the sample encode the same CDR3. The gene calls are TRBV7-2 and TRBJ2-2; 13 bases fit TRBD2. Germline-derived CDR1 and CDR2 are SGHTA and FQGNSA. The length of the CDR3 is 15 residues. V shed 5 bases and J 5 bases; nucleotides not matched to a gene: 2. CDR3 sequence reads: CASSPGLAGTGELFF. The CDR3 coding sequence is TGTGCCAGCAGCCCGGGACTAGCGGGAACCGGGGAGCTGTTTTTT.

This clone was counted between two and nine times. The CDR3: CASSPRWVAGGEQYF. CDR3 sequence (DNA): TGTGCCAGCAGCCCTCGGTGGGTAGCGGGAGGCGAGCAGTACTTC. The chain recombines TRBV7-9 with TRBJ2-7; 10 positions match TRBD2. From germline, CDR1 is SEHNR and CDR2 FQNEAQ (reference sequence). V trimming: 5 bases; J trimming: 6 bases; junction bases outside the gene matches: 10. The CDR3 has 15 amino acids.

The V call is TRBV7-8, the J call TRBJ2-7; D gene unclear. The CDR3 is 14 residues long. Germline V gives CDR1 SGHVS, CDR2 FQNEAQ. The germline V and J ends were trimmed by 0 bases and 2 bases, with 8 bases remaining between them. The CDR3 region has the DNA TGTGCCAGCAGCTTAGCGCAGGCAGCCTACGAGCAGTACTTC. Protein product: CASSLAQAAYEQYF.

This clone was seen more than once but under ten times. The gene calls are TRBV13 and TRBJ1-2; D gene unclear. This CDR3 region has 13 residues. Trimming left V 1 base short and J 3 bases short, with 6 bases between. CDR1 and CDR2 (germline): PRHDT, FYEKMQ (reference sequence). CDR3 sequence: CASSLDSYYGYTF. The CDR3 nucleotides are TGTGCCAGCAGCTTAGACAGCTACTATGGCTACACCTTC.

V gene TRBV5-1 combines with J gene TRBJ2-7; 7 bases match TRBD1. The CDR3 length is 14 residues. The germline V gene has CDR1 SGHRS and CDR2 YFSETQ. Germline trimming cut 4 bases from V and 5 bases from J; bases unmatched to any gene: 9. In DNA form, the CDR3 reads TGCGCCAGCAGCCCTAGACAGGGTATCCACGAGCAGTACTTC. As protein: CASSPRQGIHEQYF.

The gene calls are TRBV5-4 and TRBJ1-2; the D is unclear. V shed 4 bases and J shed 4 bases, with 8 bases lying between them. Germline assignment: CDR1 SGHNT and CDR2 YYREEE (reference sequence). This CDR3 has 12 residues. CDR3 region: CASSPGLYGYTF. The CDR3 DNA reads TGTGCCAGCAGCCCAGGACTCTATGGCTACACCTTC.

This clone was seen many times. The V call is TRBV7-9, the J call TRBJ1-1, with TRBD1 matching over 7 bases. Germline values: CDR1 SEHNR, CDR2 FQNEAQ (reference sequence). V lost 6 bases to trimming and J lost 7 bases; unmatched junction nucleotides: 5. CDR3 length equals 12 residues. DNA for the CDR3: TGTGCCAGCAGAACAAGGGACAGTGAAGCTTTCTTT. Residues: CASRTRDSEAFF. The full variable domain, completed using reference TRBV7-9 and TRBJ1-1, is DTGVSQNPRHKITKRGQNVTFRCDPISEHNRLYWYRQTLGQGPEFLTYFQNEAQLEKSRLLSDRFSAERPKGSFSTLEIQRTEQGDSAMYLCASRTRDSEAFFGQGTRLTVV.

V usage is TRBV7-8 and J usage is TRBJ1-2; D possibly corresponds to TRBD1 (6 bases). The CDR3 runs 13 residues. The V end was cut by 4 bases, the J end by 14 bases, with 20 bases between. The germline V gene encodes CDR1 SGHVS and CDR2 FQNEAQ. CDR3 sequence reads: CASSSPGQSYRTF. The CDR3 region has the DNA TGTGCCAGCAGCTCTCCCGGACAGTCCTACAGGACCTTC.

V gene TRBV6-5 combines with J gene TRBJ1-2; D gene unclear. The CDR3 extends over 12 amino acids. V lost 8 bases and J 6 bases, leaving 13 bases between the germline ends. Germline CDR1 and CDR2: MNHEY and SVGAGI. CDR3 in DNA: TGTGCCAGCCGGTGGGGAGGCGATGGCTACACCTTC. This translates into CASRWGGDGYTF.

The sample holds a few counts of this clone. The chain has TRBV2 and TRBJ1-1; D gene ambiguous. Germline V gene lookup returns CDR1 SNHLY and CDR2 FYNNEI. V gave up 2 bases and J gave up 4 bases, with 11 bases separating them. This CDR3 is built from 14 residues. The chain's CDR3 is CASSETRERTEAFF. The CDR3 region has the DNA TGTGCCAGCAGTGAAACGAGGGAGCGCACTGAAGCTTTCTTT.

This clone was recorded at least ten times. The J gene is TRBJ2-5, the V gene TRBV30; TRBD2 is a possible D gene (5 bases). Germline V gives CDR1 GTSNPN, CDR2 SVGIG (reference sequence). V lost 5 bases, J lost 5 bases, and 15 bases lay in between. This CDR3 region has 13 residues. In DNA, the CDR3 is TGTGCCTGGGCTGACGGGGTCCAGGAGACCCAGTACTTC. This sequence encodes CAWADGVQETQYF.

This clone occurred a few times. The V call is TRBV20-1, the J call TRBJ2-1; 7 bases are a match to TRBD2. The V segment lost 4 bases and the J segment 9 bases; nucleotides outside the gene matches: 3. This CDR3 has 11 amino acids. From germline, CDR1 is DFQATT and CDR2 SNEGSKA (reference sequence). The CDR3 sequence is CSATLAGEQFF. The CDR3 DNA reads as TGCAGTGCTACTTTAGCGGGTGAGCAGTTCTTC.

Concerning this clone: Mismatch with germline at one junction end may stem from a read error. This chain links TRBV30 with TRBJ2-5; tentatively, D is TRBD2 (6 bases). The last part of the DNA fits TRBJ2-7 better; the J call may be wrong. The CDR3 spans 13 residues. The germline V gene has CDR1 GTSNPN and CDR2 SVGIG (reference sequence). The CDR3, as DNA: TGTACCTGGAGTGGGGCCCGGAGGGACGAGCAGTACTTC. It specifies CTWSGARRDEQYF.